The clone carrying this T cell receptor (beta chain) was detected only a few times. This record belongs to a study of T-cell memory formation after mild COVID-19. TCRdb redid the calling of the 5' RACE reads with MiXCR, one entry per CDR3 protein. The profile shows some 600,000 distinct CDR3 sequences, around 16% of them singletons. Sequencing used PBMCs or a T cell subset sorted from them (not recorded which). This clonotype was sampled from an adult woman who had mild COVID-19 (a few samples of this study predate the infection). Cell type and time point are not known.

CDR3 nucleotides: TGTGCCATCCGTGTTTCAGGGACCGGGGAGCTGTTTTTT. Translated: CAIRVSGTGELFF. The rearrangement uses TRBV6-2 or TRBV6-3 and TRBJ2-2; a possible D gene is TRBD1 (5 bases). V dropped 10 bases and J dropped 5 bases, with 14 bases sitting between them. Germline CDR1 reads MNHEY; CDR2 reads SVGEGT. The CDR3 has 13 residues.